These 24 T cell receptor beta chains originate from one sample sequenced in a study of cytomegalovirus exposure and HLA in healthy donors. The study ran its PCR with 60 Vbeta and 13 Jbeta primers. Profiled with immunoSEQ multiplex PCR; TCRdb holds only in-frame clones, not every one. The table includes fewer than 250,000 clones, approximately 81% detected once. The sequencing input was PBMCs. All receptors come from a young man in good health and CMV-seronegative.

This clone was observed once. V gene TRBV6-5 combines with J gene TRBJ1-6, with TRBD1 matching over 7 bases. The CDR3 is 15 residues long. J was trimmed by 0 bases and V by 6 bases; bases with no gene match: 2. The germline CDR1 and CDR2 sequences are MNHEY and SVGAGI. CDR3 in amino acids: CASRRDSSYNSPLHF. CDR3 nucleotide sequence: TGTGCCAGCAGGAGGGACAGCTCCTATAATTCACCCCTCCACTTT.

The J gene is TRBJ2-3, the V gene TRBV6-1; D is perhaps TRBD2 (5 bases). This CDR3 has 14 residues. Germline lookup yields CDR1 MNHNS and CDR2 SASEGT. V lost 0 bases and J 6 bases, leaving 10 bases between the germline ends. The CDR3 loop is CASSEARATDTQYF. Here the CDR3 DNA reads TGTGCCAGCAGTGAAGCGAGGGCCACCGATACGCAGTATTTT.

The V gene is TRBV19, the J gene TRBJ1-2, with 9 nucleotides matching TRBD1. The V segment lost 7 bases and the J segment 4 bases; nucleotides outside the gene matches: 13. This CDR3 has 16 residues. Per germline, CDR1 LNHDA and CDR2 SQIVND (reference sequence). The CDR3 DNA sequence: TGTGCCAGTACCCACCTCCCGGACAGGGGTAGCTATGGCTACACCTTC. Protein product: CASTHLPDRGSYGYTF.

CDR3 region: CASTTSGGRGNSPLHF. CDR3 in DNA: TGTGCCAGCACCACAAGCGGGGGGCGGGGTAATTCACCCCTCCACTTT. The chain links TRBV7-2 to TRBJ1-6; D is perhaps TRBD1 (6 bases). Germline loops: CDR1 SGHTA, CDR2 FQGNSA. Trimming removed 7 bases from V and 6 bases from J, with 19 bases in between. The CDR3 has 16 amino acids.

This clone was picked up a small number of times. The chain is built from TRBV6-5 and TRBJ1-2; D is perhaps TRBD1 (5 bases). V was clipped by 6 bases and J by 7 bases, with 9 bases between them. CDR1 and CDR2 (germline): MNHEY, SVGAGI. This CDR3 is built from 11 residues. CDR3 bases: TGTGCCAGCAGCCAGGGCAGTGGCTACACCTTC. The encoded protein is CASSQGSGYTF.

Here the CDR3 reads CASSLGTTYEQYF. The CDR3 DNA sequence: TGTGCCAGCAGCCTGGGGACTACCTACGAGCAGTACTTC. The chain is built from TRBV7-9 and TRBJ2-7; 7 bases agree with TRBD2. This CDR3 has 13 residues. V shed 5 bases and J 2 bases; nucleotides not matched to a gene: 3. Germline V gene data show CDR1 as SEHNR and CDR2 as FQNEAQ (reference sequence).

The CDR3 reads CASRPAGYYGYTF. In nucleotides, the CDR3 is TGTGCCAGCAGGCCGGCGGGGTACTATGGCTACACCTTC. The chain links TRBV6-5 to TRBJ1-2, with D unclear. V lost 6 bases and J lost 3, with 11 bases in between. In germline, CDR1 is MNHEY, CDR2 SVGAGI. The CDR3 covers 13 residues.

This clone was recorded only once. The rearrangement joins TRBV5-6 to TRBJ2-1, with 7 bases matching TRBD1. Germline trimming cut 1 base from V and 5 bases from J; bases unmatched to any gene: 9. CDR1 is SGHDT and CDR2 is YYEEEE in the germline V gene. CDR3 length: 16 residues. In DNA form, the CDR3 reads TGTGCCAGCAGCTTGACCGACAGGGCCCTCAACAATGAGCAGTTCTTC. Translated, it gives CASSLTDRALNNEQFF.

V usage is TRBV9 and J usage is TRBJ1-1, with a possible D match to TRBD1 (5 bases). CDR1 and CDR2 from the germline V gene are SGDLS and YYNGEE. The CDR3 runs 13 residues. V shed 4 bases and J shed 4 bases, with 11 bases lying between them. The chain's CDR3 is CASSLGGSTEAFF. The CDR3 DNA sequence: TGTGCCAGCAGCCTGGGGGGGAGCACTGAAGCTTTCTTT.

The V gene is TRBV4-2, the J gene TRBJ1-6; TRBD1 agrees at 11 bases. The germline gives CDR1 LGHNA, CDR2 YNFKEQ. V shed 4 bases, J shed 9 bases, and the junction held 20 bases outside the gene matches. There are 20 residues in the CDR3. CDR3 nucleotide sequence: TGTGCCAGCAGCCCAAGACCGACCCGGACAGGGGGCGGGATGACTTCACCCCTCCACTTT. This gives the protein CASSPRPTRTGGGMTSPLHF.

The table lists this clone with a count of one. The gene calls are TRBV19 and TRBJ1-2, with TRBD1 as a possible D gene (5 bases). V lost 7 bases, J lost 8 bases, and 17 bases lay in between. The CDR3 contains 13 residues. The germline V gene encodes CDR1 LNHDA and CDR2 SQIVND (reference sequence). In DNA, the CDR3 is TGTGCCAGTACTGCCGGGGGTAGGCGCGGCTACACCTTC. Its protein product is CASTAGGRRGYTF.

This clone appeared a few times. The chain carries TRBV5-5 and TRBJ1-1; D not certain. The CDR3 length is 15 residues. V was shortened by 2 bases and J by 4 bases, with 15 bases between the two germline ends. Germline CDR1 and CDR2: SGHKS and YYEKEE (reference sequence). The CDR3 region has the DNA TGTGCCAGCAGCTTTATGAGTCTGAGAGTCACTGAAGCTTTCTTT. It specifies CASSFMSLRVTEAFF.

J is TRBJ2-7 and V is TRBV28; 7 nucleotides line up with TRBD1. Germline CDR1 reads MDHEN; CDR2 reads SYDVKM. Trimming cost V 5 bases and J 3 bases; bases outside gene matches: 7. This CDR3 has 14 residues. CDR3 loop: CASSTRDSHYEQYF. CDR3 sequence (DNA): TGTGCCAGCAGTACGAGGGACAGCCACTACGAGCAGTACTTC.

This clone turned up a few times. This chain links TRBV13 with TRBJ2-5; 9 nucleotides match TRBD2. The CDR3 has 16 amino acids. V lost 6 bases and J lost 5; bases outside the gene matches: 13. CDR1 and CDR2 (germline): PRHDT, FYEKMQ (reference sequence). The CDR3 region is CASRGSRGGSGETQYF. In DNA, the CDR3 is TGTGCCAGCAGAGGATCGCGGGGGGGCTCTGGGGAGACCCAGTACTTC.

This clone was detected only once. The J gene is TRBJ2-1, the V gene TRBV5-1; 13 bases fit TRBD2. The V gene end was trimmed by 4 bases and the J gene end by 8 bases; junction bases not matched to a gene: 3. The CDR3 loop spans 14 amino acids. Germline-derived CDR1 and CDR2 are SGHRS and YFSETQ. CDR3 nucleotides: TGCGCCAGCAGCCCCGGGACTAGCGGGGATGAGCAGTTCTTC. Encoded protein: CASSPGTSGDEQFF.

The chain joins TRBV7-9 to TRBJ2-1; 10 positions match TRBD2. This CDR3 contains 14 residues. J lost 4 bases, V lost 10 bases, and 7 bases had no gene match. Germline assignment: CDR1 SEHNR and CDR2 FQNEAQ (reference sequence). Written as DNA, the CDR3 is TGTGCCATCACCGGACTAGCGGAGTACAATGAGCAGTTCTTC. This translates into CAITGLAEYNEQFF.

Notes on this clone: Other nucleotide sequences in the sample specify the same CDR3. CDR3 residues: CASSGAQGRTGELFF. The CDR3 bases are TGTGCCAGCAGCGGCGCACAGGGCAGGACCGGGGAGCTGTTTTTT. V is TRBV9 and J is TRBJ2-2; D perhaps matches TRBD1 (6 bases). This CDR3 region has 15 residues. In germline, CDR1 is SGDLS, CDR2 YYNGEE. Trimming stripped 3 bases from V and 5 bases from J, with 14 bases between.

The CDR3 here is CASRPTGVNYGYTF. DNA of the CDR3: TGTGCCAGCAGACCTACAGGGGTGAACTATGGCTACACCTTC. The chain recombines TRBV5-6 with TRBJ1-2; TRBD1 aligns across 7 bases. Germline V CDR1 and CDR2: SGHDT, YYEEEE. This CDR3 has 14 residues. With 5 bases clipped from V and 2 bases from J, the junction kept 6 bases outside the gene matches.

J is TRBJ2-1 and V is TRBV9; D unclear. The CDR3 is made up of 16 amino acids. The germline CDR1 and CDR2 sequences are SGDLS and YYNGEE. Deletions cut 4 bases from V and 7 bases from J, with 21 bases between. The CDR3 loop reads CASSPNPLTPVNEQFF. The CDR3 DNA sequence: TGTGCCAGCAGCCCAAACCCCCTAACCCCGGTGAATGAGCAGTTCTTC. Complete variable domain (other parts from reference TRBV9 and TRBJ2-1): DSGVTQTPKHLITATGQRVTLRCSPRSGDLSVYWYQQSLDQGLQFLIQYYNGEERAKGNILERFSAQQFPDLHSELNLSSLELGDSALYFCASSPNPLTPVNEQFFGPGTRLTVL.

The V gene is TRBV25-1, the J gene TRBJ2-4; D ambiguous. Per germline, CDR1 MGHDK and CDR2 SYGVNS. The length of the CDR3 is 13 residues. V gave up 2 bases and J gave up 0 bases, with 2 bases separating them. The CDR3 region is CASSELAKNIQYF. The DNA for the CDR3 is TGTGCCAGCAGTGAACTAGCCAAAAACATTCAGTACTTC.

This clone was recorded once. This chain links TRBV28 with TRBJ1-1; D may be TRBD1 (5 bases). V lost 1 base and J lost 2, with 8 bases in between. The CDR3 consists of 14 residues. Germline V lookup: CDR1 MDHEN, CDR2 SYDVKM. CDR3 sequence reads: CASSLSGPNTEAFF. The CDR3, as DNA: TGTGCCAGCAGTTTATCAGGGCCCAACACTGAAGCTTTCTTT.

V and J are TRBV18 and TRBJ2-7, with D unclear. With 2 bases removed from V and 0 bases from J, the gap between germline ends came to 8 bases. Germline-derived CDR1 and CDR2 are KGHSH and LQKENI. There are 14 residues in the CDR3. DNA of the CDR3: TGTGCCAGCTCACCAACGGAGAGCTCCTACGAGCAGTACTTC. It is translated as CASSPTESSYEQYF.

The chain is built from TRBV5-1 and TRBJ1-6; D is unclear. This CDR3 comprises 16 residues. Germline CDR1 reads SGHRS; CDR2 reads YFSETQ. Trimming took 4 bases from V and 5 from J, leaving 16 bases between them. The DNA of the CDR3 is TGCGCCAGCAGCCCTAGAGTCCGCGGCGATAATTCACCCCTCCACTTT. Translated: CASSPRVRGDNSPLHF.

The table lists this clone with a count of one. This chain joins TRBV25-1 and TRBJ2-7; D remains unclear. The CDR3 length is 14 residues. CDR1 is MGHDK and CDR2 is SYGVNS in the germline V gene. The ends were cut back, 4 bases at V and 3 bases at J, with 13 bases in the middle. The CDR3 region has the DNA TGTGCCAGCAGTGCCCCCTCAAGCGACTACGAGCAGTACTTC. Translating it yields CASSAPSSDYEQYF.